This T cell receptor beta chain is from a study of cytomegalovirus exposure and HLA in healthy donors. Study findings and constraints: Reported results showed that the classifier diagnosed cytomegalovirus status with high specificity and sensitivity. A later analysis found first-cohort TCR clusters tended to co-occur in the 90 to 150 validation repertoires. Researchers catalogued approximately 170 TCR beta chains as cytomegalovirus-associated.

Germline V CDR1 and CDR2: MNHNS, SASEGT. This CDR3 is built from 14 residues. With 7 bases clipped from V and 5 bases from J, the junction kept 6 bases outside the gene matches. Notes on this clone: Its antigen remains unknown.

Generated by immunoSEQ multiplex PCR, the TCRdb table keeps only in-frame clones and is missing some. The sample yields about 150,000 clones, about nine tenths seen once. The chain couples TRBV6-1 to TRBJ2-1; 9 bases match TRBD1. Sequencing was carried out using PBMCs. The clonotype was recovered from a man aged 18 to 29 in good health and CMV-seropositive. Here the CDR3 DNA reads TGTGCCAGCATAGACGGGACAGGGAACAATGAGCAGTTCTTC. Amino acids: CASIDGTGNNEQFF.